This is a list of T cell receptor beta chains from one sample in a study of coeliac disease. Clones were read by immunoSEQ multiplex PCR, and TCRdb kept only the in-frame ones, dropping some. The sample carries some 8,900 clones, 67% recorded once. The sequencing input was lamina propria lymphocytes from the gut. The source is a woman in her fifties or sixties with celiac disease. Each CDR3 is given with its conserved first and last residue. The order of the fields is J gene, V gene, clone size, D gene, CDR3 DNA, CDR3 protein. D genes are given only for firm matches. Size is stated for part of the rows, as once, few or many counts, or as a class when the clone is expanded.

TRBJ2-3 | TRBV12-1 | NA | NA | TGTGCCAGCAACACAGGGGAGAGGACAGATACGCAGTATTTT | CASNTGERTDTQYF
TRBJ2-7 | TRBV4-2 | NA | TRBD1 | TGTGCCAGCAGCCAAGATGTGACAGGGGCCACCTACGAGCAGTACTTC | CASSQDVTGATYEQYF
TRBJ2-7 | TRBV10-2 | NA | TRBD1 | TGCGCCAGCAGTCTAGGACAGGGCGAGCAGTACTTC | CASSLGQGEQYF
TRBJ2-5 | TRBV19 | NA | TRBD1 | TGTGCCAGTAGCCTGAGTACGACAGGGGCTCAAGAGACCCAGTACTTC | CASSLSTTGAQETQYF
TRBJ2-3 | TRBV5-1 | NA | NA | TGCGCCAGCAGCTTGGGCGGGGCCATCACAGATACGCAGTATTTT | CASSLGGAITDTQYF
TRBJ1-5 | TRBV27 | NA | NA | TGTGCCAGCAGTCCAACCAGTAATCAGCCCCAGCATTTT | CASSPTSNQPQHF
TRBJ1-2 | TRBV5-4 | NA | TRBD1 | TGTGCCAGCAGCGAGACAGGGCTCTATGGCTACACCTTC | CASSETGLYGYTF
TRBJ2-5 | TRBV19 | NA | TRBD2 | TGTGCCAGTAGTATAGGAGCTAGCGGGGAGACCCAGTACTTC | CASSIGASGETQYF
TRBJ2-1 | TRBV10-2 | NA | NA | TGCGCCAGCGCCGGGACTCTATACAATGAGCAGTTCTTC | CASAGTLYNEQFF
TRBJ2-7 | TRBV4-1 | NA | TRBD2 | TGCGCCAGCAGCCAGGCTAGCGGGCTAGCCTACGAGCAGTACTTC | CASSQASGLAYEQYF
TRBJ2-7 | TRBV7-2 | NA | TRBD1 | TGTGCCAGCAGCTTAGAGCCGGGACAGTTTTACGAGCAGTACTTC | CASSLEPGQFYEQYF
TRBJ2-2 | TRBV21-1 | NA | NA | TGTGCCAGCCTTGTGCGTCTCGCGGGAGGGCCGATTACCGGGGAGCTGTTTTTT | CASLVRLAGGPITGELFF
TRBJ2-1 | TRBV7-2 | NA | NA | TGTGCCAGCAGCTTAGCGACGGGAGTAGGGTACAATGAGCAGTTCTTC | CASSLATGVGYNEQFF
TRBJ2-3 | TRBV14 | NA | TRBD2 | TGTGCCAGCAGCCAAGATTGGGCACTAGCGAGCACAGATACGCAGTATTTT | CASSQDWALASTDTQYF
TRBJ2-5 | TRBV9 | NA | TRBD2 | TGTGCCAGCAGCGTCCTTGGACTAGCGGGAGAGACCCAGTACTTC | CASSVLGLAGETQYF
TRBJ1-6 | TRBV25-1 | once | NA | TGTGCCAGCAGCTATCGACAGTATAATTCACCCCTCCACTTT | CASSYRQYNSPLHF
TRBJ2-2 | TRBV6-5 | NA | NA | TGTGCCAGCAGCCTTCGGGGGGAGCTGTTTTTT | CASSLRGELFF
TRBJ2-5 | TRBV11-2 | few | NA | TGTGCCAGCACGGGGTGGGCTCTGGAAGAGACCCAGTACTTC | CASTGWALEETQYF
TRBJ2-3 | TRBV10-3 | NA | TRBD1 | TGTGCCATCAGTGAGAGGGACAGGGTAGGGACAGATACGCAGTATTTT | CAISERDRVGTDTQYF
TRBJ1-4 | TRBV7-8 | NA | NA | TGTGCCAGCAGCTTAGTGGCCCCAGCAACTAATGAAAAACTGTTTTTT | CASSLVAPATNEKLFF
TRBJ2-3 | TRBV12-5 | few | TRBD2 | TGTGCTAGTGGTAGAGGAGCGGGAGTTACGACAGATACGCAGTATTTT | CASGRGAGVTTDTQYF
TRBJ2-2 | TRBV6-5 | once | NA | TGTGCCAGCAGTTACACTCATAGGAGCGGGGAGCTGTTTTTT | CASSYTHRSGELFF
TRBJ2-2 | TRBV5-1 | NA | NA | TGCGCCAGCTCCGAGGTAGTCTTCGCGAACACCGGGGAGCTGTTTTTT | CASSEVVFANTGELFF
TRBJ2-2 | TRBV2 | NA | TRBD1 | TGTGCCAGCCGACAGGGATTAAACACCGGGGAGCTGTTTTTT | CASRQGLNTGELFF
TRBJ2-5 | TRBV5-1 | NA | TRBD2 | TGCGCCAGCAGCTCACGGGGACTAGGTTACATAGAGACCCAGTACTTC | CASSSRGLGYIETQYF
TRBJ1-2 | TRBV14 | NA | NA | TGTGCCAGCAGCCAAGGGACAGTGCACTACACCTTC | CASSQGTVHYTF
TRBJ2-1 | TRBV5-1 | few | TRBD1 | TGCGCCAGCAGCTTCGGGGACAGGGTTGAGCAGTTCTTC | CASSFGDRVEQFF